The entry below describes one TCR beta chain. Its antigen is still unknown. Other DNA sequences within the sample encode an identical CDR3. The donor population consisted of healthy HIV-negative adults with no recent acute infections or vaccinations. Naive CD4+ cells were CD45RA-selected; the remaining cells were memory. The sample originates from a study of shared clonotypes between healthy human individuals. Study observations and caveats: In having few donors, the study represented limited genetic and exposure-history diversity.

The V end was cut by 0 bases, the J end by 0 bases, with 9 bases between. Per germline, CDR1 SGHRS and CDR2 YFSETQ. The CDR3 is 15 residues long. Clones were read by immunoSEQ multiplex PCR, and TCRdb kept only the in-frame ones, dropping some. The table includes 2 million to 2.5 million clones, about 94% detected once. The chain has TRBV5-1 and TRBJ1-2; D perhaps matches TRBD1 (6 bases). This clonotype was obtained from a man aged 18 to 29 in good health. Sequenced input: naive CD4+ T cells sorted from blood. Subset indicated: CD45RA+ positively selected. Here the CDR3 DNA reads TGCGCCAGCAGCTTGGACCCAGGGGCTAACTATGGCTACACCTTC. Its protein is CASSLDPGANYGYTF.